The present T cell receptor beta chain was sequenced within a study of CD8 T cells in Susac syndrome. Study conclusions and caveats: As the study acknowledged, the number of individuals in its TCR sequencing and HLA analysis was relatively small.

Remarks on this clonotype: Its cognate antigen is unknown.

Sequencing of TCR beta was performed on blood CD8+ T cells and on blood CD4+ T cells. Germline-derived CDR1 and CDR2 are MNHEY and SMNVEV (reference sequence). CDR3 length equals 14 residues. Trimming stripped 4 bases from V and 4 bases from J, with 13 bases between. cDNA came from roughly 0.5 to 1 ug RNA primed by random hexamers. TCR beta CDR3 was amplified by immunoSEQ multiplex PCR. This amplification extended across 54 Vbeta and 13 Jbeta segments. Each CDR3 protein gets one entry after TCRdb re-called the immunoSEQ multiplex PCR reads with MiXCR. The sample carries 95,000 to 150,000 distinct CDR3 sequences, over 95% recorded once.

Sequencing was performed on CD4+ T cells from PBMCs. This chain connects TRBV27 to TRBJ1-2; the D gene is possibly TRBD1 (5 bases). This receptor was obtained from a human donor with Susac syndrome. CDR3 coding DNA: TGTGCCAGCAGTTGGGCAGGGAAAGGCTATGGCTACACCTTC. Translation gives CASSWAGKGYGYTF.